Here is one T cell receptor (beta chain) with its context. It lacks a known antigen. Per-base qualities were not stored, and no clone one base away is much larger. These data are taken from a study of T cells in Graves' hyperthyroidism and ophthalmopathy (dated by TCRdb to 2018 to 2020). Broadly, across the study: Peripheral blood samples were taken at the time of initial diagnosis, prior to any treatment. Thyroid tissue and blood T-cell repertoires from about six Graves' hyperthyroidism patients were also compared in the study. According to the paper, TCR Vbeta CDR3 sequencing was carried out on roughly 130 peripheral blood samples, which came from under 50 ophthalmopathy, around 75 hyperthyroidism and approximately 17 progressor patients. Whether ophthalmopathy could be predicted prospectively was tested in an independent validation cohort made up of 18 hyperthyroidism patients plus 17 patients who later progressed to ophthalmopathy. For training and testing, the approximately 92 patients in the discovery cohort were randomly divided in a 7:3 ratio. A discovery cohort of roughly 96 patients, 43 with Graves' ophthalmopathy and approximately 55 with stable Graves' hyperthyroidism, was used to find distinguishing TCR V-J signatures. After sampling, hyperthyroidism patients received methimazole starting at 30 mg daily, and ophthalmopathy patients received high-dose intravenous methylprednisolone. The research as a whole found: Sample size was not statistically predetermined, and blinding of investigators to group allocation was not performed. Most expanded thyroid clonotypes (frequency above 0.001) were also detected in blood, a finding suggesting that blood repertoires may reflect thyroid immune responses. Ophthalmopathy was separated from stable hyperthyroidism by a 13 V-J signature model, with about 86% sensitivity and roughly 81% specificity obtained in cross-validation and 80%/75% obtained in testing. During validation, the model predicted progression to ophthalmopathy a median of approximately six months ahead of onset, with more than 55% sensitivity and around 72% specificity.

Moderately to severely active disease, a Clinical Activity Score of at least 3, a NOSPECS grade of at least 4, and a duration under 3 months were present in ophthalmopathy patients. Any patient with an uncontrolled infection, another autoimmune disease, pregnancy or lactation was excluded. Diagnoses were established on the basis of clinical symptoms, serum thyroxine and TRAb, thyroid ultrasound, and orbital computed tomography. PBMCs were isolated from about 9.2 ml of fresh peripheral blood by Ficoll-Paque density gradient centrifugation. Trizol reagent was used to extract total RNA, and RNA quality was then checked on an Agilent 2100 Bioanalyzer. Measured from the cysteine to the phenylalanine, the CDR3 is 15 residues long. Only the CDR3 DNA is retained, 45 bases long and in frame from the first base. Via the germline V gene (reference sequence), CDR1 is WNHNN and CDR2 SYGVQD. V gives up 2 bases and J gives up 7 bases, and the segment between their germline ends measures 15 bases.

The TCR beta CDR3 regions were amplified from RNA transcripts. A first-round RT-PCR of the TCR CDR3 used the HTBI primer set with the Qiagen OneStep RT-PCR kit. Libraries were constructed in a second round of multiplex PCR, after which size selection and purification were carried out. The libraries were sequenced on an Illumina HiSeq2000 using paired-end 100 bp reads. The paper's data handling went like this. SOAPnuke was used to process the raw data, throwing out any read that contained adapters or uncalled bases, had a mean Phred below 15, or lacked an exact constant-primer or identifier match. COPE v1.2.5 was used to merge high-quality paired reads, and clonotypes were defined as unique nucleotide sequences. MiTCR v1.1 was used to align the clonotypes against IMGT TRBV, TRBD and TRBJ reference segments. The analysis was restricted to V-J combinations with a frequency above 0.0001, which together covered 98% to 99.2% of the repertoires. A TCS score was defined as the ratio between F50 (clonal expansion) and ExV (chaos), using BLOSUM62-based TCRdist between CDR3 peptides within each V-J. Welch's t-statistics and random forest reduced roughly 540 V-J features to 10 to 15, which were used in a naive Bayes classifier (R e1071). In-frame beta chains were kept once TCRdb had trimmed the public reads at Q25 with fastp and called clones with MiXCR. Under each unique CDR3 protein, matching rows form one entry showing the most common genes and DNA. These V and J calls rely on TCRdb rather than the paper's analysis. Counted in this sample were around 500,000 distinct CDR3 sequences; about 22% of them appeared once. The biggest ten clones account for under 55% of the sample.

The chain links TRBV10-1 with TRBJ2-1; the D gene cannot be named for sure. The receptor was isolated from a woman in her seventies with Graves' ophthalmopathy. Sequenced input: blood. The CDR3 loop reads CASSEGAQDGNEQFF. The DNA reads TGCGCCAGCAGTGAGGGCGCCCAGGATGGGAATGAGCAGTTCTTC.